The entry that follows covers one T cell receptor (beta chain) sequence. Its antigen remains unknown. CDR3 length: 18 amino acids. V lost 6 bases and J lost 0; bases outside the gene matches: 16. Germline assignment: CDR1 MNHEY and CDR2 SMNVEV (reference sequence). This sample was taken from a study of cytomegalovirus exposure and HLA in healthy donors. PCR was performed using 60 Vbeta and 13 Jbeta primers. The protocol was immunoSEQ multiplex PCR, while the TCRdb copy is restricted to in-frame clones and leaves out a portion. The sample yields 85,000 to 120,000 clones, around 60% seen once. Findings and caveats of the study: Analyses of presence/absence relied on an assumption of roughly uniform sequencing depth across donors. At a 0.05 false discovery rate, a later analysis found over 15,000 TCR beta sequences to be associated with HLA alleles.

The receptor was derived from a human donor in good health. The sequenced sample consisted of PBMCs. The V gene is TRBV27, the J gene TRBJ2-7, with 8 bases lining up with TRBD2. In DNA, the CDR3 is TGTGCCAGCAGGCCTCTGAGCGGGAGAAGTGGCGCCTCCTACGAGCAGTACTTC. Translation: CASRPLSGRSGASYEQYF.